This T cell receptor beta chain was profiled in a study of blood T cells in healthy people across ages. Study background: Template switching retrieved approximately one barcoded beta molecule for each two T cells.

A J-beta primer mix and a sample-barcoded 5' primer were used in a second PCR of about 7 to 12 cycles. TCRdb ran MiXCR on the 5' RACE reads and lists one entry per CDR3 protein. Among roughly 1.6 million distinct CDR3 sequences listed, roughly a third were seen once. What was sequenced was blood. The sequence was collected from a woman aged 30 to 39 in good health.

The CDR3 DNA reads as TGTGCCTGGAGTGTACAACTCGAAGGCGAGCAGTACTTC. Its translation is CAWSVQLEGEQYF. The V and J genes are TRBV30 and TRBJ2-7; the D is unclear. The CDR3 has 13 amino acids. Germline V gene lookup returns CDR1 GTSNPN and CDR2 SVGIG (reference sequence). Trimming shortened V by 0 bases and J by 6 bases, and 12 bases separated the two germline ends.